Described below is a single T cell receptor (beta chain) sequence and its context. The antigen is unknown. These data belong to a study of cytomegalovirus exposure and HLA in healthy donors. Background on the study: In a later analysis, it was reported that the roughly 130 validation repertoires had been produced on the same platform as the 500 to 750 repertoires belonging to the first cohort.

Study-wide points: The study found most TCR sequences rare, yet found some public TCRs in many donors. In vitro work confirmed that a few CMV-associated chains recognize CMV antigens. The study listed approximately 160 cytomegalovirus-associated TCR beta chains.

Some clones are missing from TCRdb's copy, which holds only in-frame ones; the method was immunoSEQ multiplex PCR. The data contain over 85,000 clones, approximately 88% of them singletons. The CDR3 runs to 16 residues. From germline, CDR1 is SGDLS and CDR2 YYNGEE. V was trimmed by 1 base and J by 1 base, leaving 15 bases between them. The sequencing input was PBMCs. The sequence came from a woman between 18 and 30 years old in good health and CMV-seropositive. The chain is built from TRBV9 and TRBJ2-7, with a tentative D call TRBD2 (6 bases). CDR3 loop: CASSVRDGSGSYEQYF. The CDR3 nucleotides are TGTGCCAGCAGCGTAAGGGACGGGAGCGGATCCTACGAGCAGTACTTC.